The rows below give T cell receptor beta chains drawn from one sample of a study of regulatory and conventional T cells in RAG deficiency. Profiled with immunoSEQ multiplex PCR; TCRdb holds only in-frame clones, not every one. This sample yields around 20,000 clones, of which about 92% are seen a single time; approximately 0.78% belongs to the top ten. The sample was also reused in another study, on regulatory T cells.

The sequenced sample was CD4+ T cells sorted from blood. The receptors originated from a human donor in good health. CDR3s include the opening cysteine and the closing phenylalanine or tryptophan. D genes are given only for firm matches. Only part of the rows carry a size: once, few, many, or a class if the clone is expanded.

j_call clone_size v_call d_call cdr3_aa cdr3_nt
TRBJ1-1 NA TRBV29-1 TRBD1 CSVGQGVTEAFF TGCAGCGTTGGTCAGGGGGTAACTGAAGCTTTCTTT
TRBJ1-1 few TRBV30 TRBD1 CAWSATGIEAFF TGTGCCTGGAGCGCGACAGGGATTGAAGCTTTCTTT
TRBJ1-1 NA TRBV6-5 NA CASSYWGARGNTEAFF TGTGCCAGCAGTTACTGGGGGGCTCGCGGGAACACTGAAGCTTTCTTT
TRBJ1-2 NA TRBV14 NA CASSKRWNNYGYTF TGTGCCAGCAGCAAACGGTGGAATAACTATGGCTACACCTTC
TRBJ2-4 NA TRBV7-8 NA CASSALAKNIQYF TGTGCCAGCAGCGCGCTAGCCAAAAACATTCAGTACTTC
TRBJ2-1 NA TRBV5-4 TRBD2 CASSPGTSGSHEQFF TGTGCCAGCAGCCCCGGGACTAGCGGGTCACATGAGCAGTTCTTC
TRBJ1-5 NA TRBV28 NA CASSLYSPSNQPQHF TGTGCCAGCAGTTTATACAGCCCTAGCAATCAGCCCCAGCATTTT
TRBJ1-6 NA TRBV6-6 TRBD1 CASSMGQGSPLHF TGTGCCAGCAGTATGGGACAGGGTTCACCCCTCCACTTT
TRBJ2-1 NA TRBV12-2 NA CASRLVGLEWYNEQFF TGTGCAAGTCGCTTAGTAGGGCTAGAGTGGTACAATGAGCAGTTCTTC
TRBJ1-4 NA TRBV15 NA CATSRDPGPNEKLFF TGTGCCACCAGCAGAGATCCGGGGCCTAATGAAAAACTGTTTTTT
TRBJ1-3 NA TRBV7-8 NA CASSLARRGSGNTIYF TGTGCCAGCAGCTTAGCGCGTCGGGGCTCTGGAAACACCATATATTTT
TRBJ1-2 NA TRBV19 NA CASSRGLASNYGYTF TGTGCCAGTAGTCGGGGCTTGGCCTCTAACTATGGCTACACCTTC
TRBJ2-5 NA TRBV5-1 NA CASSLKGPQETQYF TGCGCCAGCAGCTTGAAGGGGCCCCAAGAGACCCAGTACTTC
TRBJ2-7 NA TRBV6-5 NA CASSYSPDSYEQYF TGTGCCAGCAGTTACTCGCCAGACTCCTACGAGCAGTACTTC
TRBJ1-1 NA TRBV6-6 TRBD1 CASSLTGETEAFF TGTGCCAGCAGCCTGACAGGGGAAACTGAAGCTTTCTTT
TRBJ2-1 NA TRBV6-1 NA CASSEFEGSYNEQFF TGTGCCAGCAGTGAATTCGAGGGCTCCTACAATGAGCAGTTCTTC
TRBJ1-6 NA TRBV19 NA CASRKPTRNSPLHF TGTGCCAGTAGAAAACCCACAAGGAATTCACCCCTCCACTTT
TRBJ1-1 NA TRBV4-1 TRBD1 CASSRGALGQGGPEAFF TGCGCCAGCAGCCGAGGAGCGTTAGGACAGGGAGGCCCTGAAGCTTTCTTT
TRBJ2-3 NA TRBV2 NA CASSWTAYTDTQYF TGTGCCAGCAGTTGGACAGCTTACACAGATACGCAGTATTTT
TRBJ1-1 NA TRBV6-1 TRBD1 CASITGGPANTEAFF TGTGCCAGCATCACAGGGGGGCCAGCGAACACTGAAGCTTTCTTT
TRBJ1-1 NA TRBV6-1 NA CASGPKPDTEAFF TGTGCCAGCGGGCCCAAACCGGACACTGAAGCTTTCTTT
TRBJ2-2 NA TRBV7-9 TRBD1 CASSSSKFRDRVTGELFF TGTGCCAGCAGCTCTTCAAAGTTCCGGGACAGAGTCACCGGGGAGCTGTTTTTT
TRBJ2-1 once TRBV19 NA CASSRSYNEQFF TGTGCCAGTTCGCGCTCCTACAATGAGCAGTTCTTC
TRBJ1-5 NA TRBV6-5 NA CASSYSFYSNQPQHF TGTGCCAGCAGTTACTCTTTTTATAGCAATCAGCCCCAGCATTTT
TRBJ1-4 NA TRBV2 TRBD1 CASRGTGAEKLFF TGTGCCAGCAGGGGGACAGGAGCTGAAAAACTGTTTTTT
TRBJ1-1 NA TRBV19 NA CASGVGAAMNTEAFF TGTGCCAGTGGGGTCGGGGCAGCTATGAACACTGAAGCTTTCTTT
TRBJ2-1 NA TRBV5-1 NA CASSWVDSTGNEQFF TGCGCCAGCAGCTGGGTCGACTCAACGGGCAATGAGCAGTTCTTC
TRBJ2-5 NA TRBV11-2 NA CASSLDYSGAGAKQETQYF TGTGCCAGCAGCTTAGATTATTCGGGCGCAGGGGCGAAACAAGAGACCCAGTACTTC
TRBJ2-3 NA TRBV11-2 NA CASSFLGNHEDTQYF TGTGCCAGCAGCTTTCTAGGTAATCACGAGGATACGCAGTATTTT
TRBJ1-1 few TRBV5-1 TRBD1 CASSGGTGVEAEAFF TGCGCCAGCAGCGGGGGGACAGGGGTTGAAGCTGAAGCTTTCTTT
TRBJ1-5 NA TRBV18 TRBD1 CASSGDREQPQHF TGTGCCAGCTCCGGGGACAGGGAACAGCCCCAGCATTTT
TRBJ2-7 once TRBV28 TRBD2 CASRLTSGRTYEQYF TGTGCCAGCAGGCTGACTAGCGGGAGAACATACGAGCAGTACTTC
TRBJ1-1 NA TRBV6-5 NA CASSPTLNTEAFF TGTGCCAGCAGTCCCACCCTGAACACTGAAGCTTTCTTT
TRBJ1-3 few TRBV19 TRBD1 CASSIPRKGAQGNTIYF TGTGCCAGTAGTATACCTCGTAAGGGGGCACAGGGAAACACCATATATTTT
TRBJ2-2 NA TRBV5-1 TRBD1 CASSLREQGAPGELFF TGCGCCAGCAGCTTGCGGGAACAGGGGGCCCCCGGGGAGCTGTTTTTT
TRBJ2-1 NA TRBV2 NA CASSVGSSYNEQFF TGTGCCAGCAGTGTTGGGAGCTCCTACAATGAGCAGTTCTTC
TRBJ1-2 NA TRBV7-9 NA CASSFSEGRPGGYTF TGTGCCAGCAGCTTTAGCGAGGGCAGACCCGGTGGCTACACCTTC
TRBJ2-7 NA TRBV7-9 TRBD2 CASSYLAGGPYEQYF TGTGCCAGCAGCTATCTAGCGGGAGGGCCTTACGAGCAGTACTTC
TRBJ2-7 NA TRBV5-1 NA CASSLSRDYEQYF TGCGCCAGCAGCTTATCGCGGGACTACGAGCAGTACTTC
TRBJ2-7 NA TRBV6-5 TRBD2 CASRGTSYGEQYF TGTGCCAGCAGGGGGACTAGCTATGGCGAGCAGTACTTC
TRBJ1-2 once TRBV5-4 NA CASSPTPANYGYTF TGTGCCAGCAGCCCAACACCTGCTAACTATGGCTACACCTTC
TRBJ1-6 NA TRBV28 NA CATYSYNSPLHF TGTGCCACCTACTCCTATAATTCACCCCTCCACTTT
TRBJ1-3 NA TRBV19 TRBD1 CASRQDRSSGNTIYF TGTGCCAGTAGGCAGGACAGGAGCTCTGGAAACACCATATATTTT
TRBJ1-5 NA TRBV7-8 TRBD1 CASSPLPGGEAQHF TGTGCCAGCAGCCCCCTGCCAGGGGGCGAGGCCCAGCATTTT